This TCR beta chain came from a study of shared clonotypes between healthy human individuals. Study conclusions and caveats: What limited the represented genetic and exposure-history diversity was the small number of donors. Naive subsets, compared against memory subsets, generally had larger estimated richness values.

Comments on this clone: Its specificity is not known.

An even split of each subset's genomic DNA across several immunoSEQ plates was performed. Assay: immunoSEQ multiplex PCR; the TCRdb copy retains only in-frame clones and omits some. The repertoire holds roughly 1,600,000 clones, with 98% as singletons. The germline V gene encodes CDR1 ENHRY and CDR2 SYGVKD. J was trimmed by 6 bases and V by 8 bases; bases with no gene match: 4. The CDR3 totals 12 residues. The source of this sequence is a man aged 30-40 years in good health. Specimen: naive CD4+ T cells sorted from blood. Stated subset: CD45RA+ positively selected. The gene calls are TRBV10-3 and TRBJ2-5; 9 nucleotides agree with TRBD1. The CDR3 here is CAISGTGKTQYF. The CDR3, as DNA: TGTGCCATCTCCGGGACAGGGAAGACCCAGTACTTC.